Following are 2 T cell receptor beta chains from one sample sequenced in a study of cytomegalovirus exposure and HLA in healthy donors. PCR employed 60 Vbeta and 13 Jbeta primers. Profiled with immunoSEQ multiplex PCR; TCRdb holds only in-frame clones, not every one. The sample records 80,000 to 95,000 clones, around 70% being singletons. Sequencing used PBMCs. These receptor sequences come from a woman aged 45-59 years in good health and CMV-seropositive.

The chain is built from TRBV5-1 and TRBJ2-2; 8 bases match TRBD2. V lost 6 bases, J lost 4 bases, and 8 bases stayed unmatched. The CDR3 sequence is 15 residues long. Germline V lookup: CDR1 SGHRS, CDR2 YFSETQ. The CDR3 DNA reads TGCGCCAGCATCAAGGGGACTAGGGGCACCGGGGAGCTGTTTTTT. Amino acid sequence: CASIKGTRGTGELFF.

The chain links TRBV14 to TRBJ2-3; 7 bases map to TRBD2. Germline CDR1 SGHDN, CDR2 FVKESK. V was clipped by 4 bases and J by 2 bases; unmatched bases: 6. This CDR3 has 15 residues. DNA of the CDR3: TGTGCCAGCAGCCGGGGGGACTACATCACAGATACGCAGTATTTT. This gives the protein CASSRGDYITDTQYF. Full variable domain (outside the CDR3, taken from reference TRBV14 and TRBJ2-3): EAGVTQFPSHSVIEKGQTVTLRCDPISGHDNLYWYRRVMGKEIKFLLHFVKESKQDESGMPNNRFLAERTGGTYSTLKVQPAELEDSGVYFCASSRGDYITDTQYFGPGTRLTVL.